Presented here are 31 T cell receptor beta chains from one specimen sequenced in a study of CD8+ T cells in alopecia areata. TCR sequencing used cDNA made by reverse transcription of extracted RNA. Using immunoSEQ multiplex PCR, the repertoire was profiled, and TCRdb retains in-frame clones only, with some absent. Of about 120,000 clones detected, approximately 49% appear once; the ten largest clones hold around 19%. The source material was CD8+ T cells sorted from blood, sampled at week 0. These receptors all stem from a human donor with alopecia areata.

This chain links TRBV5-6 with TRBJ2-1; the D gene is possibly TRBD1 (6 bases). CDR3 size: 14 residues. Germline V gene sequence: CDR1 SGHDT, CDR2 YYEEEE. V was pared by 4 bases and J by 3 bases, with 11 bases between. Written as DNA, the CDR3 is TGTGCCAGCAGCGTACAGGGCCTCTACAATGAGCAGTTCTTC. Translated, it gives CASSVQGLYNEQFF.

This clone occurred a few times. In nucleotides, the CDR3 is TGTGCCAGCAGTTTACAAGGGGCATCGGATAATTCACCCCTCCACTTT. It yields the protein CASSLQGASDNSPLHF. The V call is TRBV27, the J call TRBJ1-6; a possible D gene is TRBD1 (5 bases). The CDR3 covers 16 residues. CDR1 is MNHEY, CDR2 SMNVEV, per germline (reference sequence). V was clipped by 2 bases and J by 5 bases, with 13 bases between them.

This clone was seen at least ten times. The chain uses TRBV4-3 and TRBJ1-4, with no clear D. V was shortened by 4 bases and J by 0 bases, with 3 bases between the two germline ends. Per the germline V gene, CDR1 is LGHNA and CDR2 is YSLEER. This CDR3 contains 13 residues. This CDR3 is CASSRSTNEKLFF. The CDR3 coding sequence is TGCGCCAGCAGCCGGTCAACTAATGAAAAACTGTTTTTT.

The rearrangement links TRBV10-3 to TRBJ2-5; TRBD2 is a possible D gene (7 bases). The germline gives CDR1 ENHRY, CDR2 SYGVKD. Trimming pared 5 bases from V and 5 bases from J, leaving 12 bases between. The CDR3 totals 13 residues. The CDR3 region is CAISRGGRETQYF. For the CDR3, the DNA is TGTGCCATCAGTAGGGGGGGCCGGGAGACCCAGTACTTC.

This clone has only a few counts. The chain uses TRBV6-5 and TRBJ2-7; 8 positions match TRBD1. CDR1 and CDR2 from the germline V gene are MNHEY and SVGAGI. This CDR3 is 15 amino acids long. Trimming removed 6 bases from V and 5 bases from J; junction bases left unmatched: 12. CDR3 amino acids: CASSPGQGALHEQYF. The CDR3 DNA is TGTGCCAGCAGCCCCGGACAGGGAGCATTGCACGAGCAGTACTTC.

The chain has TRBV6-1 and TRBJ2-7, with D maybe TRBD1 (5 bases). V was trimmed by 3 bases and J by 6 bases, leaving 21 bases between them. Germline V gives CDR1 MNHNS, CDR2 SASEGT. The CDR3 loop spans 16 amino acids. CDR3 coding DNA: TGTGCCAGCAGTGATTCAGGGTTGCCCCTCCTGGGCGAGCAGTACTTC. Encoded protein: CASSDSGLPLLGEQYF.

In this sample, this clone turned up many times. The V and J genes are TRBV12-2 and TRBJ2-5; the D call TRBD2 from the table was never checked on the DNA. TRBV12-2 counts as a pseudogene. The CDR3 loop spans 14 amino acids. The CDR3 sequence is CASRFHPNSETQYF. The CDR3 DNA is TGTGCAAGTCGCTTCCACCCTAATTCGGAGACCCAGTACTTC.

The chain couples TRBV20-1 to TRBJ1-2, with D possibly matching TRBD1 (5 bases). This CDR3 spans 10 amino acids. The germline V gene encodes CDR1 DFQATT and CDR2 SNEGSKA (reference sequence). CDR3 DNA: TGCAGGCAAGGCGAGGGGCTTTACACCTTC. This encodes CRQGEGLYTF.

This clone was found a few times. The CDR3 DNA reads TGTGCCAGTAGTCTCCGCCCCCCAAACTATGGCTACACCTTC. Its protein product is CASSLRPPNYGYTF. The V call is TRBV19, the J call TRBJ1-2; unclear D gene. Trimming stripped 5 bases from V and 2 bases from J, with 12 bases between. This CDR3 has 14 residues. Germline assignment: CDR1 LNHDA and CDR2 SQIVND (reference sequence).

This clone has just a few counts. The genes are TRBV5-1 and TRBJ2-7; TRBD2 might be the D (5 bases). Trimming removed 0 bases from V and 5 bases from J, with 18 bases in between. CDR1 and CDR2 (germline): SGHRS, YFSETQ. CDR3 length: 16 amino acids. In DNA, the CDR3 is TGCGCCAGCAGCTTGGGTAATGTGGGGAGCTTGCACGAGCAGTACTTC. Its protein product is CASSLGNVGSLHEQYF.

For the CDR3, the DNA is TGTGCCGGAACGGGACTCCCGATAGCCAAAAACATTCAGTACTTC. It is translated as CAGTGLPIAKNIQYF. The gene calls are TRBV30 and TRBJ2-4; possibly TRBD2 for D (6 bases). Germline assignment: CDR1 GTSNPN and CDR2 SVGIG (reference sequence). This CDR3 spans 15 amino acids. Trimming took 8 bases from V and 0 from J, leaving 17 bases between them. Full variable domain (missing parts from reference TRBV30 and TRBJ2-4): SQTIHQWPATLVQPVGSPLSLECTVEGTSNPNLYWYRQAAGRGLQLLFYSVGIGQISSEVPQNLSASRPQDRQFILSSKKLLLSDSGFYLCAGTGLPIAKNIQYFGAGTRLSVL.

This chain connects TRBV6-5 to TRBJ2-3, with D unclear. The CDR3 consists of 14 residues. The V gene lost 2 bases and the J gene lost 5 bases, with 11 bases spanning the gap. Germline assignment: CDR1 MNHEY and CDR2 SVGAGI. The CDR3 reads CASSYAFGVDTQYF. The CDR3, as DNA: TGTGCCAGCAGTTACGCCTTTGGAGTAGATACGCAGTATTTT.

The chain joins TRBV7-8 to TRBJ1-1; D uncertain. Trimming removed 1 base at V and 6 bases at J, with 9 bases between. The CDR3 extends over 13 amino acids. Germline assignment: CDR1 SGHVS and CDR2 FQNEAQ. The CDR3 region has the DNA TGTGCCAGCAGCTTAGATTTAGGTGCTGAAGCTTTCTTT. The encoded protein is CASSLDLGAEAFF.

The chain combines TRBV29-1 with TRBJ2-7; no reliable D call. This CDR3 comprises 12 residues. Deletions cut 1 base from V and 3 bases from J, with 7 bases between. Germline CDR1 is SQVTM and CDR2 is ANQGSEA. The CDR3 DNA is TGCAGCGTTGAAGTGGCCGACTACGAGCAGTACTTC. This encodes CSVEVADYEQYF.

V and J are TRBV9 and TRBJ1-1; 7 bases match TRBD1. The CDR3 is made up of 15 amino acids. Germline CDR1 SGDLS, CDR2 YYNGEE. With 7 bases clipped from V and 4 bases from J, the junction kept 13 bases outside the gene matches. The CDR3 protein is CASQATGEWSTEAFF. CDR3 in DNA: TGTGCCAGCCAAGCCACAGGGGAGTGGAGCACTGAAGCTTTCTTT.

The CDR3 bases are TGTGCCAGCAGTTCCCCGGGTAGGCTTACTGAAGCTTTCTTT. Encoded protein: CASSSPGRLTEAFF. The rearrangement joins TRBV6-5 to TRBJ1-1; D unresolved. Trimming took 4 bases from V and 5 from J, leaving 14 bases between them. This CDR3 has 14 amino acids. Germline V gene sequence: CDR1 MNHEY, CDR2 SVGAGI.

This chain joins TRBV7-6 and TRBJ2-5; D unresolved. CDR3 length: 14 residues. V lost 5 bases and J 4 bases, leaving 14 bases between the germline ends. Germline lookup yields CDR1 SGHVS and CDR2 FNYEAQ. The CDR3 bases are TGTGCCAGCAGCCCTGGGTGGGCCTTAGAGACCCAGTACTTC. Translating gives CASSPGWALETQYF.

The gene calls are TRBV6-5 and TRBJ2-1; 13 bases match TRBD2. The V gene end was trimmed by 5 bases and the J gene end by 4 bases; junction bases not matched to a gene: 2. CDR3 length: 15 residues. Germline values: CDR1 MNHEY, CDR2 SVGAGI. Here the CDR3 reads CASSLLAGGYNEQFF. The CDR3 nucleotides are TGTGCCAGCAGTCTACTAGCGGGGGGGTACAATGAGCAGTTCTTC.

The rearrangement links TRBV4-2 to TRBJ1-6; 8 bases line up with TRBD1. There are 17 residues in the CDR3. Per the germline V gene, CDR1 is LGHNA and CDR2 is YNFKEQ. Unmatched junction bases numbered 9, after V lost 0 bases and J lost 8 bases. The CDR3 nucleotides are TGTGCCAGCAGCCAAGATCTCATAGTGACAGGGGATTCACCCCTCCACTTT. As protein: CASSQDLIVTGDSPLHF.

This chain connects TRBV4-2 to TRBJ2-2; 10 bases map to TRBD2. The junction had 7 bases not matched to a gene; V was cut back by 4 bases and J by 5 bases. The CDR3 runs 16 residues. CDR1 LGHNA and CDR2 YNFKEQ come from the germline V gene. The CDR3 spells CASSPPLAGRTGELFF. In DNA, the CDR3 is TGTGCCAGCAGCCCCCCACTAGCGGGGAGGACCGGGGAGCTGTTTTTT.

V is TRBV7-9 and J is TRBJ1-2; D is possibly TRBD1 (5 bases). Germline assignment: CDR1 SEHNR and CDR2 FQNEAQ (reference sequence). This CDR3 region has 14 residues. V was trimmed by 3 bases and J by 6 bases, leaving 14 bases between them. The CDR3 bases are TGTGCCAGCAGCTTGGCAGGGCCGGGGGATGGCTACACCTTC. Its translation: CASSLAGPGDGYTF.

This rearrangement joins TRBV13 to TRBJ2-5; D uncertain. CDR1 and CDR2 from the germline V gene are PRHDT and FYEKMQ (reference sequence). The CDR3 contains 14 residues. The V gene lost 2 bases and the J gene lost 5 bases, with 12 bases spanning the gap. Here the CDR3 DNA reads TGTGCCAGCAGCTTACGATCGACGCGGGAGACCCAGTACTTC. Translating gives CASSLRSTRETQYF.

This chain links TRBV27 with TRBJ2-7; 10 bases agree with TRBD2. The CDR3 spans 14 residues. CDR1 and CDR2 (germline): MNHEY, SMNVEV (reference sequence). V dropped 10 bases and J dropped 6; count of bases not matched to a gene: 12. CDR3 sequence reads: CATLGLAGVFEQYF. The CDR3 DNA is TGTGCCACCCTCGGCCTAGCGGGGGTTTTCGAGCAGTACTTC.

V gene TRBV6-5 combines with J gene TRBJ1-2; 8 bases agree with TRBD1. Germline-derived CDR1 and CDR2 are MNHEY and SVGAGI. The CDR3 runs 12 residues. The V gene end was trimmed by 9 bases and the J gene end by 13 bases; junction bases not matched to a gene: 13. CDR3 bases: TGTGCCAGTTCAGGGGGCTCTGATGGTTTCACCTTC. Its translation is CASSGGSDGFTF.

A few counts support this clone. The chain combines TRBV9 with TRBJ2-3; 7 bases map to TRBD2. The CDR3 is 15 amino acids. Germline values: CDR1 SGDLS, CDR2 YYNGEE. V lost 0 bases and J lost 3; bases outside the gene matches: 4. The CDR3 reads CASSVGRGTTDTQYF. CDR3 in DNA: TGTGCCAGCAGCGTAGGGCGGGGGACGACAGATACGCAGTATTTT. Based on the CDR3 plus reference TRBV9 and TRBJ2-3, the full variable domain is DSGVTQTPKHLITATGQRVTLRCSPRSGDLSVYWYQQSLDQGLQFLIQYYNGEERAKGNILERFSAQQFPDLHSELNLSSLELGDSALYFCASSVGRGTTDTQYFGPGTRLTVL.

The CDR3 coding sequence is TGTGCCAGCAGTGGCGGGACTGAACTCCCAGATACGCAGTATTTT. Translating gives CASSGGTELPDTQYF. This chain uses TRBV6-6 with TRBJ2-3, with D tentatively TRBD2 (6 bases). The CDR3 contains 15 residues. With 5 bases removed from V and 4 bases from J, the gap between germline ends came to 16 bases. Germline loops: CDR1 MNHNY, CDR2 SVGAGI (reference sequence).

This clone was detected a few times. The chain uses TRBV27 and TRBJ2-7; 7 bases agree with TRBD2. The CDR3 extends over 15 amino acids. CDR1 is MNHEY and CDR2 is SMNVEV in the germline V gene (reference sequence). Trimming at V came to 3 bases and at J to 6 bases, leaving 11 bases not matched to a gene. CDR3 loop: CASSLTWEGTREQYF. The DNA for the CDR3 is TGTGCCAGCAGTTTGACTTGGGAGGGGACCCGCGAGCAGTACTTC.

This clone was detected many times. Germline is not matched at one junction end, which may reflect a read error. The chain combines TRBV5-4 with TRBJ1-2, with D unclear. CDR1 is SGHNT and CDR2 is YYREEE in the germline V gene (reference sequence). The CDR3 length is 14 residues. This CDR3 reads CASTLGTANYGYTF. CDR3 coding DNA: TGTGCCAGCACCTTGGGAACAGCTAACTATGGCTACACCTTC.

In regard to this clone: Given a much more abundant clone one base away, this may be a read error. V is TRBV15 and J is TRBJ2-7; no reliable D call. The CDR3 sequence is 11 residues long. Trimming took 5 bases from V and 0 from J, leaving 2 bases between them. In germline, CDR1 is LNHNV, CDR2 YYDKDF (reference sequence). The CDR3 DNA reads as TGTGCCACCAGCGACTCCTACGAGCAGTACTTC. It is translated as CATSDSYEQYF.

This chain uses TRBV12-5 with TRBJ1-2; D call uncertain. The CDR3 totals 12 residues. The V and J ends lost 6 bases and 8 bases respectively, with 13 bases between them. The germline V gene encodes CDR1 LGHNT and CDR2 FRNRAP. CDR3 sequence: CASGPESSGYTF. The CDR3 bases are TGTGCTAGTGGCCCTGAGTCGAGCGGCTACACCTTC.

J is TRBJ2-7 and V is TRBV30, with D hard to call. Germline V gives CDR1 GTSNPN, CDR2 SVGIG (reference sequence). Trimming cost V 5 bases and J 4 bases, with 12 bases left between them. The CDR3 has 12 residues. The CDR3 DNA is TGTGCCTGGGGGCGAGTGGGTTACGAGCAGTACTTC. It is translated as CAWGRVGYEQYF.